A selection of T cell receptor beta chains follows, all from one sample in a study of early T cells in non-severe SARS-CoV-2 infection. TCRdb recomputed calls from the 5' RACE reads with MiXCR, one row per CDR3 protein. Found here are under 60,000 distinct CDR3 sequences, around 5.6% of them singletons; the top ten hold 4.5%. Material for sequencing was whole blood. These receptors came from an adult who was a healthcare worker with PCR-confirmed SARS-CoV-2 infection or an uninfected control (not recorded which). The CDR3 runs from the conserved cysteine through the conserved F or W. Each record gives: clone size, V gene, J gene, CDR3 protein. Part of the rows lack a size; the others show once, few, many or a class for expanded clones.

>many|TRBV4-1|TRBJ2-7
CASSQDDGAYEQYF
>many|TRBV29-1|TRBJ2-3
CSVEDLGAQGARDTQYF
>many|TRBV9|TRBJ2-5
CASSVEGARETQYF
>few|TRBV12-3/TRBV12-4|TRBJ2-3
CASSSSSGATDTQYF
>many|TRBV7-8|TRBJ2-2
CASSRNPGTGFANTGELFF
>many|TRBV18|TRBJ2-6
CASSPQGQGEVSGANVLTF
>many|TRBV12-3/TRBV12-4|TRBJ2-7
CASSSSGTPSYEQYF
>many|TRBV5-1|TRBJ1-2
CASSLVGELTRYTF
>few|TRBV5-6|TRBJ2-7
CASSPSRSAGPYEQYF
>many|TRBV20-1|TRBJ2-5
CSARIPLGQGGRETQYF
>many|TRBV2|TRBJ1-5
CASNKGRGTEPQHF
>.|TRBV7-6|TRBJ2-7
CASSLGGSGEQYF
>few|TRBV12-3/TRBV12-4|TRBJ2-7
CASSADRGPYEQYF
>many|TRBV5-4|TRBJ2-1
CASSLPESYNEQFF
>many|TRBV4-2|TRBJ2-7
CASSQVSGLGPFVQYF
>many|TRBV11-2|TRBJ1-1
CAGKLGGGTEAFF
>.|TRBV6-5|TRBJ2-7
CASSPTPGLANEQYF
>.|TRBV7-8|TRBJ2-7
CASSRLTGQGNYEQYF
>many|TRBV9|TRBJ1-1
CASSVAPHTEAFF
>.|TRBV18|TRBJ2-5
CASSPLGLAVGETQYF
>many|TRBV12-3/TRBV12-4|TRBJ1-6
CASSLGEGNSPLHF
>many|TRBV9|TRBJ1-1
CASSGGQVMNTEAFF
>.|TRBV7-8|TRBJ1-2
CASSPGEKAVVDGYTF
>many|TRBV23-1|TRBJ2-2
CASSHPRTGGRDTGELFF
>many|TRBV11-3|TRBJ2-7
CASSLDLPPGTWHDEQYF
>many|TRBV29-1|TRBJ2-1
CRVSGRVRNEQFF
>many|TRBV13|TRBJ1-5
CASSRGHLPEPQHF
>many|TRBV12-3/TRBV12-4|TRBJ1-2
CASSLHPAGSGGYTF